The 18 T cell receptor beta chains listed next were all sequenced from one sample in a study of Ad26.COV2.S vaccination and SARS-CoV-2 variants. Sequenced by immunoSEQ multiplex PCR; TCRdb stores in-frame clones only, minus some. Of more than 350,000 clones in the sample, approximately 90% are singletons; the top ten hold 12%. Indicated treatment: over 15 received Ad26.COV2.S at low or high dose, single or two shots; 5 received placebo; per-sample allocation not given. The investigators took samples on day 63 after the first vaccine or placebo injection. Sample: peripheral blood, taken in a trial of Ad26.COV2.S vaccine versus placebo. These TCRs come from a person aged 18-60 years who received the Ad26.COV2.S COVID-19 vaccine or a placebo.

The J gene is TRBJ2-7, the V gene TRBV29-1, with TRBD2 matching 9 bases. This CDR3 contains 13 residues. Germline V gene data show CDR1 as SQVTM and CDR2 as ANQGSEA. Trimming removed 7 bases from V and 5 bases from J; junction bases left unmatched: 9. The CDR3 bases are TGCAGCGCCCGGACTAGCGTCGGCCACGAGCAGTACTTC. Translated: CSARTSVGHEQYF.

In this sample, this clone turned up once. V and J are TRBV6-6 and TRBJ1-1, with D perhaps matching TRBD1 (6 bases). The CDR3 contains 14 residues. The germline V and J ends were trimmed by 6 bases and 3 bases, with 14 bases remaining between them. Germline loops: CDR1 MNHNY, CDR2 SVGAGI (reference sequence). The CDR3 DNA reads TGTGCCAGCAGGGCTAACAGGGAGGACACTGAAGCTTTCTTT. Its protein is CASRANREDTEAFF.

The V and J genes are TRBV10-3 and TRBJ1-1, with TRBD1 as a possible D gene (6 bases). Trimming cost V 3 bases and J 4 bases, with 15 bases left between them. The CDR3 sequence is 15 residues long. CDR1 ENHRY and CDR2 SYGVKD come from the germline V gene. The CDR3 coding sequence is TGTGCCATCAGTGATGCGATTAGGGGGAGCACTGAAGCTTTCTTT. Its translation: CAISDAIRGSTEAFF.

The chain couples TRBV5-1 to TRBJ2-3, with D unresolved. The CDR3 is made up of 14 amino acids. Germline V gene lookup returns CDR1 SGHRS and CDR2 YFSETQ. V was shortened by 3 bases and J by 1 base, with 9 bases between the two germline ends. The CDR3 DNA follows: TGCGCCAGCAGCTCATTTCCAGGCACAGATACGCAGTATTTT. It codes for CASSSFPGTDTQYF.

The rearrangement joins TRBV6-5 to TRBJ2-7; maybe TRBD1 (6 bases). Trimming stripped 6 bases from V and 1 base from J, with 13 bases between. The CDR3 runs 14 residues. Germline CDR1 and CDR2: MNHEY and SVGAGI. The CDR3 coding sequence is TGTGCCAGCAGGACTGAAGGGGGTTCCTACGAGCAGTACTTC. This codes for CASRTEGGSYEQYF.

This clone was recorded only once. V is TRBV9 and J is TRBJ2-3, with a possible D match to TRBD1 (6 bases). The V gene's germline CDR1 is SGDLS and CDR2 YYNGEE. CDR3 length: 12 amino acids. V lost 2 bases and J 5 bases, leaving 6 bases between the germline ends. The CDR3 protein is CASSVRGDTQYF. The CDR3 nucleotides read TGTGCCAGCAGCGTCAGGGGAGATACGCAGTATTTT.

The chain has TRBV4-1 and TRBJ2-3, with 9 nucleotides matching TRBD2. Looked up from germline, CDR1 is MGHRA and CDR2 is YSYEKL. Losses at the gene ends were 0 bases for V and 2 bases for J; bases not matched to a gene: 3. This CDR3 contains 16 residues. The DNA of the CDR3 is TGCGCCAGCAGCCAAGAGACTAGCGGTTACACAGATACGCAGTATTTT. Protein: CASSQETSGYTDTQYF.

This chain uses TRBV6-5 with TRBJ2-7, with D unresolved. Per germline, CDR1 MNHEY and CDR2 SVGAGI. Trimming stripped 0 bases from V and 5 bases from J, with 17 bases between. The CDR3 length is 16 residues. The CDR3 sequence is CASSYSPGSSRDEQYF. The CDR3 DNA sequence: TGTGCCAGCAGTTACTCTCCTGGGTCTAGTCGGGACGAGCAGTACTTC.

Only one count was recorded for this clone. CDR3 bases: TGTGCCACCCCGCGGTACACCTACGAGCAGTACTTC. It translates to CATPRYTYEQYF. The chain recombines TRBV12-3 or TRBV12-4 with TRBJ2-7; the D is unclear. The ends were cut back, 10 bases at V and 2 bases at J, with 12 bases in the middle. This CDR3 region has 12 residues.

The chain recombines TRBV7-2 with TRBJ2-5, with 8 bases matching TRBD2. V gave up 5 bases and J gave up 2 bases; unmatched junction bases: 4. CDR1 and CDR2 (germline): SGHTA, FQGNSA. The CDR3 sequence is 14 residues long. CDR3 loop: CASSASGSQETQYF. The CDR3, as DNA: TGTGCCAGCAGCGCGAGCGGGAGTCAAGAGACCCAGTACTTC.

V and J are TRBV4-1 and TRBJ2-7; TRBD2 matches 8 bases. This CDR3 contains 15 residues. The germline V gene encodes CDR1 MGHRA and CDR2 YSYEKL. V lost 1 base and J lost 2; bases outside the gene matches: 4. CDR3: CASSQGSAGAYEQYF. CDR3 sequence (DNA): TGCGCCAGCAGCCAAGGATCAGCGGGAGCCTACGAGCAGTACTTC.

The J gene is TRBJ2-7, the V gene TRBV7-9, with D possibly called TRBD1 or TRBD2 (5 bases each). The CDR3 contains 12 residues. The germline gives CDR1 SEHNR, CDR2 FQNEAQ (reference sequence). V lost 5 bases and J lost 6, with 11 bases in between. The CDR3 bases are TGTGCCAGCAGCCCGACGGGGCCCGAGCAGTACTTC. It is translated as CASSPTGPEQYF.

The sample holds one count of this clone. The chain couples TRBV2 to TRBJ2-3; TRBD2 aligns across 7 bases. Germline CDR1 reads SNHLY; CDR2 reads FYNNEI. CDR3 size: 11 residues. The J segment lost 8 bases and the V segment lost 4 bases, leaving 0 bases of the junction unmatched. The CDR3 sequence: CASSGTSTQYF. The CDR3 bases are TGTGCCAGCAGTGGGACTAGTACGCAGTATTTT.

The gene calls are TRBV7-9 and TRBJ2-7; perhaps TRBD2 as D (6 bases). CDR1 is SEHNR and CDR2 is FQNEAQ in the germline V gene (reference sequence). The V end lost 4 bases, the J end lost 0 bases, and 13 bases lay between the germline ends. This CDR3 has 15 amino acids. The CDR3 reads CASSSLATGSYEQYF. The CDR3 region has the DNA TGTGCCAGCAGCTCTCTAGCGACCGGCTCCTACGAGCAGTACTTC.

This clone was observed a few times. The J gene is TRBJ1-5, the V gene TRBV21-1. TRBV21-1 is described as a pseudogene. The CDR3 has 18 amino acids. The CDR3 nucleotides are TGTGCCAGCAGCAAATTGGTTGGGAGTTGTGGTAGCAATCAGCCCCAGCATTTT. It specifies CASSKLVGSCGSNQPQHF.

The genes are TRBV7-9 and TRBJ2-6; D tentatively fits TRBD1 or TRBD2 (5 bases each). This CDR3 is 16 amino acids long. The germline V gene encodes CDR1 SEHNR and CDR2 FQNEAQ (reference sequence). Trimming cost V 5 bases and J 4 bases, with 15 bases left between them. The CDR3 nucleotides read TGTGCCAGCAGCGGCGCTGTGGGGGACGGGGCCAACGTCCTGACTTTC. Translating gives CASSGAVGDGANVLTF.

This rearrangement joins TRBV11-2 to TRBJ2-7; tentatively, D is TRBD2 (6 bases). Trimming cost V 4 bases and J 6 bases, with 10 bases left between them. This CDR3 is built from 12 residues. The germline CDR1 and CDR2 sequences are SGHAT and FQNNGV. CDR3 loop: CASSSPGVEQYF. CDR3 in DNA: TGTGCCAGCAGCTCCCCGGGGGTCGAGCAGTACTTC.

This CDR3 is CASSPSDIMNTEAFF. The CDR3, as DNA: TGTGCCAGCAGCCCCTCCGACATAATGAACACTGAAGCTTTCTTT. This chain uses TRBV9 with TRBJ1-1, with D uncertain. V was pared by 4 bases and J by 0 bases, with 13 bases between. Germline V gives CDR1 SGDLS, CDR2 YYNGEE. This CDR3 contains 15 residues.